This T cell receptor beta chain was documented in a study of T cells in Graves' hyperthyroidism and ophthalmopathy. Hyperthyroidism patients were newly diagnosed, had disease duration under 2 months, and were aged 18 to 65 years. From RNA transcripts, TCR beta CDR3 regions were amplified. Researchers ran a first-round RT-PCR on the TCR CDR3 using the HTBI primer set. TCRdb processed the multiplex PCR reads anew with MiXCR; each CDR3 protein has one entry. The sample includes 90,000 to 120,000 distinct CDR3 sequences, 16% seen only once; the top ten take about 44%. Broader study findings: A model of 13 V-J features distinguished ophthalmopathy from stable hyperthyroidism.

Per the germline V gene, CDR1 is MNHNS and CDR2 is SASEGT. The CDR3 is made up of 13 amino acids. The germline V and J ends were trimmed by 5 bases and 7 bases, with 14 bases remaining between them. Ten or more counts support this clonotype. Its antigen is unidentified. The sample taken for sequencing was blood. V usage is TRBV6-1 and J usage is TRBJ1-2; D is uncertain. The receptor was isolated from a woman aged 50 to 60 with Graves' hyperthyroidism. The CDR3 coding sequence is TGTGCCAGCAGTTACGGGCAGGCAGGTGGCTACACCTTC. Amino acid sequence: CASSYGQAGGYTF.